These 29 T cell receptor beta chains were sequenced from one sample in a study of Ad26.COV2.S vaccination and SARS-CoV-2 variants. The data were produced by immunoSEQ multiplex PCR, yet TCRdb's version contains in-frame clones alone and is incomplete. The table has tens of thousands of clones, roughly four fifths seen once; the top ten hold around 47%. Specimen: peripheral blood, collected after recovery from COVID-19. These receptors originate from a human donor who had recovered from COVID-19.

The gene calls are TRBV5-1 and TRBJ2-3, with 8 bases that match TRBD1. V was clipped by 4 bases and J by 1 base; unmatched bases: 5. Germline V gives CDR1 SGHRS, CDR2 YFSETQ. The CDR3 extends over 15 amino acids. CDR3 residues: CASSPEGQGTDTQYF. CDR3 nucleotide sequence: TGCGCCAGCAGCCCCGAGGGACAGGGCACAGATACGCAGTATTTT.

V gene TRBV29-1 combines with J gene TRBJ1-2; D possibly corresponds to TRBD1 (6 bases). This CDR3 contains 13 residues. Germline V gene sequence: CDR1 SQVTM, CDR2 ANQGSEA. V gave up 1 base and J gave up 4 bases, with 10 bases separating them. The CDR3 protein is CSVEGWTAYGYTF. CDR3 sequence (DNA): TGCAGCGTTGAAGGTTGGACAGCCTATGGCTACACCTTC.

The chain combines TRBV5-4 with TRBJ2-5; D not resolved. In germline, CDR1 is SGHNT, CDR2 YYREEE (reference sequence). V lost 3 bases and J 3 bases, leaving 9 bases between the germline ends. The CDR3 has 13 residues. The CDR3 spells CASSSVLKETQYF. The CDR3 DNA reads TGTGCCAGCAGCTCAGTCCTAAAAGAGACCCAGTACTTC.

J is TRBJ1-1 and V is TRBV14; 8 nucleotides match TRBD1. Germline V lookup: CDR1 SGHDN, CDR2 FVKESK. This CDR3 is 16 amino acids long. V shed 5 bases, J shed 1 base, and the junction held 9 bases outside the gene matches. For the CDR3, the DNA is TGTGCCAGCAGCAGCCGGACAGGGCAGAGGAACACTGAAGCTTTCTTT. As protein: CASSSRTGQRNTEAFF.

This clone was recorded only once. The chain recombines TRBV7-2 with TRBJ2-1; D not certain. The germline V and J ends were trimmed by 4 bases and 6 bases, with 22 bases remaining between them. CDR3 length equals 17 residues. From germline, CDR1 is SGHTA and CDR2 FQGNSA. The CDR3 reads CASSSLTIRYSSNEQFF. The CDR3 region has the DNA TGTGCCAGCAGCTCCCTAACAATTCGCTACTCGAGCAATGAGCAGTTCTTC.

This chain joins TRBV7-2 and TRBJ2-5; the D gene is possibly TRBD2 (5 bases). V gave up 5 bases and J gave up 5 bases, with 18 bases separating them. The CDR3 sequence is 15 residues long. Germline lookup yields CDR1 SGHTA and CDR2 FQGNSA. The DNA for the CDR3 is TGTGCCAGCAGCCTCGGGCCCCGGAGGCAGGAGACCCAGTACTTC. This sequence encodes CASSLGPRRQETQYF.

The chain recombines TRBV7-9 with TRBJ1-2; 10 bases match TRBD1. CDR3 length equals 14 residues. The germline V gene has CDR1 SEHNR and CDR2 FQNEAQ (reference sequence). J was trimmed by 2 bases and V by 9 bases; bases with no gene match: 6. The CDR3 DNA is TGTGCCAGTCTCGACAGGGGGCGAAACTATGGCTACACCTTC. Amino acids: CASLDRGRNYGYTF.

The chain joins TRBV19 to TRBJ1-1, with 8 bases fitting TRBD1. The junction had 3 bases not matched to a gene; V was cut back by 8 bases and J by 4 bases. The germline V gene encodes CDR1 LNHDA and CDR2 SQIVND (reference sequence). The CDR3 covers 12 residues. The CDR3 is CASYTGGTEAFF. The CDR3 DNA reads TGTGCCAGTTATACAGGGGGCACTGAAGCTTTCTTT.

The chain employs TRBV20-1 and TRBJ1-3, with unresolved D. From germline, CDR1 is DFQATT and CDR2 SNEGSKA (reference sequence). Trimming left V 3 bases short and J 1 base short, with 7 bases between. This CDR3 region has 13 residues. CDR3 region: CSASDWSGNTIYF. The CDR3 DNA reads TGCAGTGCTAGTGATTGGTCTGGAAACACCATATATTTT.

This clone has just a few counts. The CDR3 nucleotides are TGCAGCGCAGACAGGGCTGGCTATGGCTACACCTTC. Protein product: CSADRAGYGYTF. The chain employs TRBV29-1 and TRBJ1-2, with 7 bases fitting TRBD1. The V gene end was trimmed by 7 bases and the J gene end by 4 bases; junction bases not matched to a gene: 6. CDR3 length equals 12 residues. The germline V gene has CDR1 SQVTM and CDR2 ANQGSEA.

The chain recombines TRBV4-1 with TRBJ1-1; D is uncertain. Germline V gene sequence: CDR1 MGHRA, CDR2 YSYEKL. Trimming removed 3 bases at V and 4 bases at J, with 12 bases between. CDR3 length equals 14 residues. The CDR3 spells CASSHRGRSTEAFF. CDR3 nucleotides: TGCGCCAGCAGCCATCGCGGAAGGAGCACTGAAGCTTTCTTT.

DNA of the CDR3: TGCGCCAGCAGCCCCGGGACGGAAAATAATTCACCCCTCCACTTT. Translating it yields CASSPGTENNSPLHF. V gene TRBV5-1 combines with J gene TRBJ1-6; a weak D match, TRBD1 (5 bases). The V end lost 4 bases, the J end lost 5 bases, and 13 bases lay between the germline ends. Germline V gene data show CDR1 as SGHRS and CDR2 as YFSETQ. The CDR3 extends over 15 amino acids.

CDR3 loop: CASHVSGSNTGELFF. The CDR3 bases are TGTGCCAGTCACGTTAGCGGTTCTAACACCGGGGAGCTGTTTTTT. The V gene is TRBV19, the J gene TRBJ2-2, with a possible D match to TRBD2 (6 bases). The CDR3 loop spans 15 amino acids. V lost 8 bases and J lost 2, with 15 bases in between. Per the germline V gene, CDR1 is LNHDA and CDR2 is SQIVND (reference sequence).

V is TRBV6-5 and J is TRBJ1-2; 8 bases are shared with TRBD1. The germline gives CDR1 MNHEY, CDR2 SVGAGI. The CDR3 is 12 residues long. V trimming: 6 bases; J trimming: 6 bases; junction bases outside the gene matches: 3. CDR3 in amino acids: CASSRGPDGYTF. The CDR3 nucleotides are TGTGCCAGCAGCAGGGGGCCGGATGGCTACACCTTC.

The V and J genes are TRBV4-1 and TRBJ2-5; TRBD2 aligns across 8 bases. Per the germline V gene, CDR1 is MGHRA and CDR2 is YSYEKL. V shed 1 base and J 2 bases; nucleotides not matched to a gene: 3. The CDR3 length is 15 residues. The chain's CDR3 is CASSQGAGGQETQYF. CDR3 coding DNA: TGCGCCAGCAGCCAAGGGGCGGGGGGACAAGAGACCCAGTACTTC.

The rearrangement links TRBV23-1 to TRBJ1-4; D ambiguous. TRBV23-1 is an ORF, with its function uncertain. V was pared by 4 bases and J by 0 bases, with 12 bases between. CDR3 size: 16 residues. Here the CDR3 DNA reads TGCGCCAGCAGTCCCAGCGGGCCATCAACTAATGAAAAACTGTTTTTT. Its protein is CASSPSGPSTNEKLFF.

The chain carries TRBV15 and TRBJ1-2; unclear D gene. Germline values: CDR1 LNHNV, CDR2 YYDKDF (reference sequence). The CDR3 totals 13 residues. Trimming stripped 0 bases from V and 2 bases from J, with 4 bases between. CDR3 amino acids: CATSRDINYGYTF. Here the CDR3 DNA reads TGTGCCACCAGCAGAGATATAAACTATGGCTACACCTTC.

This clone was detected only once. This rearrangement joins TRBV10-1 to TRBJ1-5; possible D gene TRBD1, 5 bases. The CDR3 length is 13 residues. From germline, CDR1 is WNHNN and CDR2 SYGVQD (reference sequence). V was shortened by 1 base and J by 6 bases, with 7 bases between the two germline ends. CDR3 residues: CASSEFQGQPQHF. The CDR3 nucleotides read TGCGCCAGCAGTGAGTTCCAGGGTCAGCCCCAGCATTTT.

In its sample, this clone was seen once. The V call is TRBV28, the J call TRBJ2-6, with D unclear. CDR3 size: 13 residues. Per germline, CDR1 MDHEN and CDR2 SYDVKM. V was trimmed by 8 bases and J by 1 base, leaving 6 bases between them. CDR3 DNA: TGTGCCAGCCTGGCTTCTGGGGCCAACGTCCTGACTTTC. The encoded protein is CASLASGANVLTF. The variable domain in full, with the rest retrieved from reference TRBV28 and TRBJ2-6, is DVKVTQSSRYLVKRTGEKVFLECVQDMDHENMFWYRQDPGLGLRLIYFSYDVKMKEKGDIPEGYSVSREKKERFSLILESASTNQTSMYLCASLASGANVLTFGAGSRLTVL.

CDR3 coding DNA: TGTGCCAGCAGTGAGCCCTTGGCTAGGGGGGGCGGGGAGCTGTTTTTT. It translates to CASSEPLARGGGELFF. This chain joins TRBV6-1 and TRBJ2-2; D possibly corresponds to TRBD2 (7 bases). Looked up from germline, CDR1 is MNHNS and CDR2 is SASEGT. V gave up 3 bases and J gave up 7 bases, with 18 bases separating them. The CDR3 has 16 amino acids.

This chain joins TRBV5-1 and TRBJ2-1; 12 bases fit TRBD1. Trimming removed 5 bases from V and 9 bases from J; junction bases left unmatched: 6. The germline V gene encodes CDR1 SGHRS and CDR2 YFSETQ. There are 14 residues in the CDR3. The DNA of the CDR3 is TGCGCCAGCAGTATGGGGACAGGGGGCCTTGAGCAGTTCTTC. Amino acid sequence: CASSMGTGGLEQFF.

This clone came up a few times. J is TRBJ2-2 and V is TRBV7-2; TRBD2 might be the D (6 bases). This CDR3 has 15 residues. Germline V lookup: CDR1 SGHTA, CDR2 FQGNSA. V was cut by 5 bases and J by 6 bases, with 16 bases left in between. The CDR3 sequence is CASSLGLSGPGELFF. The CDR3 DNA follows: TGTGCCAGCAGCCTGGGACTCTCAGGGCCCGGGGAGCTGTTTTTT. Using reference TRBV7-2 and TRBJ2-2 for the parts outside the CDR3, the full variable domain is GAGVSQSPSNKVTEKGKDVELRCDPISGHTALYWYRQSLGQGLEFLIYFQGNSAPDKSGLPSDRFSAERTGGSVSTLTIQRTQQEDSAVYLCASSLGLSGPGELFFGEGSRLTVL.

V and J are TRBV7-9 and TRBJ2-1; D is possibly TRBD1 (5 bases). Germline-derived CDR1 and CDR2 are SEHNR and FQNEAQ (reference sequence). V shed 3 bases and J shed 0 bases, with 9 bases lying between them. The CDR3 extends over 15 amino acids. The chain's CDR3 is CASSFDSSSYNEQFF. CDR3 nucleotides: TGTGCCAGCAGCTTCGACAGTAGCTCCTACAATGAGCAGTTCTTC.

The rearrangement links TRBV24-1 to TRBJ1-2; 8 positions match TRBD1. Germline V CDR1 and CDR2: KGHDR, SFDVKD. This CDR3 spans 13 amino acids. Trimming took 7 bases from V and 2 from J; bases not matched to a gene: 2. CDR3 protein: CATSRGPNYGYTF. The CDR3 DNA reads TGTGCCACCAGCAGGGGGCCCAACTATGGCTACACCTTC.

The rearrangement links TRBV2 to TRBJ1-2; TRBD1 is a possible D gene (5 bases). CDR3 length: 13 amino acids. V shed 5 bases and J shed 4 bases, with 11 bases lying between them. Germline V gene lookup returns CDR1 SNHLY and CDR2 FYNNEI. The chain's CDR3 is CASSLGLRYGYTF. In DNA form, the CDR3 reads TGTGCCAGCAGTCTGGGACTCCGCTATGGCTACACCTTC.

The V gene is TRBV5-1, the J gene TRBJ2-3; D is perhaps TRBD1 or TRBD2 (5 bases each). Germline values: CDR1 SGHRS, CDR2 YFSETQ. The length of the CDR3 is 13 residues. V lost 0 bases, J lost 9 bases, and 11 bases lay in between. The CDR3 region is CASSLDRDPTQYF. DNA for the CDR3: TGCGCCAGCAGCTTGGACCGGGACCCAACGCAGTATTTT.

The chain carries TRBV19 and TRBJ1-1; D gene uncertain. The germline V gene encodes CDR1 LNHDA and CDR2 SQIVND (reference sequence). The CDR3 runs 14 residues. Trimming removed 1 base at V and 6 bases at J, with 12 bases between. The CDR3 sequence: CASSIGGGSPEAFF. In DNA, the CDR3 is TGTGCCAGTAGTATAGGAGGAGGATCCCCTGAAGCTTTCTTT. Drawing the rest from reference TRBV19 and TRBJ1-1, the complete variable domain is DGGITQSPKYLFRKEGQNVTLSCEQNLNHDAMYWYRQDPGQGLRLIYYSQIVNDFQKGDIAEGYSVSREKKESFPLTVTSAQKNPTAFYLCASSIGGGSPEAFFGQGTRLTVV.

The genes are TRBV18 and TRBJ2-2; D uncertain. The CDR3 spans 15 residues. Germline V gives CDR1 KGHSH, CDR2 LQKENI. Trimming removed 4 bases at V and 4 bases at J, with 13 bases between. In DNA form, the CDR3 reads TGTGCCAGCTCACTTGGGGTGGTCGGCACCGGGGAGCTGTTTTTT. Translation gives CASSLGVVGTGELFF.

This clone was counted only a few times. V is TRBV5-8 and J is TRBJ1-5, with a weak D call TRBD1 (5 bases). The germline V gene has CDR1 SGHTS and CDR2 YDEGEE. The CDR3 is 15 amino acids. V lost 3 bases and J lost 7, with 17 bases in between. In nucleotides, the CDR3 is TGTGCCAGCAGCTCGAGGAGGCGGGGCGCCCAGCCCCAGCATTTT. It encodes CASSSRRRGAQPQHF.